A selection of T cell receptor beta chains follows, all from one sample in a study of tumor-infiltrating lymphocytes in primary liver carcinoma. TCRdb re-analysed the multiplex PCR reads in MiXCR, keeping a single row per CDR3 protein. The table lists about 29,000 distinct CDR3 sequences, 70% to 80% of them singletons. Sequenced material: liver tumor tissue from sampling region 5. The source is a man aged 35 to 55 with primary liver carcinoma and hepatitis B virus infection. Each CDR3 is given with its conserved first and last residue. The D gene is left open where the match is weak. Size is omitted from some rows. Given values are once, few, many or a class for expanded clones.

v_call: TRBV10-3; j_call: TRBJ2-3; d_call: .; clone_size: .; cdr3_nt: TGTGCCATCAGTGAGGCCCGGACTATCGGGAGTGGAACAGATACGCAGTATTTT; cdr3_aa: CAISEARTIGSGTDTQYF
v_call: TRBV5-6; j_call: TRBJ2-2; d_call: .; clone_size: .; cdr3_nt: TGTACCAGCAACCGGAGGGCTAGCTACACCGGGGAGCTGTTTTTT; cdr3_aa: CTSNRRASYTGELFF
v_call: TRBV6-5; j_call: TRBJ2-3; d_call: .; clone_size: .; cdr3_nt: TGTGCCAGTTTAAACTGGGGTACAGATACGCAGTATTTT; cdr3_aa: CASLNWGTDTQYF
v_call: TRBV10-3; j_call: TRBJ1-4; d_call: .; clone_size: .; cdr3_nt: TGTGTCATCAAAGCAGCGACTAATGAAAAACTGTTTTTT; cdr3_aa: CVIKAATNEKLFF
v_call: TRBV28; j_call: TRBJ1-6; d_call: .; clone_size: once; cdr3_nt: TGTGCCAGCAGTTTAGGGGGGATTAGTTCACCCCTCCGCTTT; cdr3_aa: CASSLGGISSPLRF
v_call: TRBV4-1; j_call: TRBJ1-1; d_call: .; clone_size: many; cdr3_nt: TGCGCCAGCAGCCAAGGTAGGACAGTCCACACTGAAGCTTTCTTT; cdr3_aa: CASSQGRTVHTEAFF
v_call: TRBV20-1; j_call: TRBJ2-1; d_call: .; clone_size: .; cdr3_nt: TGCAGTGCTAGAGATGACAAGACGCAATACAATGAGCAGTTCTTC; cdr3_aa: CSARDDKTQYNEQFF
v_call: TRBV12-3/TRBV12-4; j_call: TRBJ1-2; d_call: .; clone_size: once; cdr3_nt: TGTGCCAGCAGTTTAGTCCTCGGCCATGGTTACACCTTC; cdr3_aa: CASSLVLGHGYTF
v_call: TRBV12-3/TRBV12-4; j_call: TRBJ2-7; d_call: .; clone_size: .; cdr3_nt: TGTGCCAGCAGTTTTGGACAGAGGGCAAACTACGAGCAGTACTTC; cdr3_aa: CASSFGQRANYEQYF
v_call: TRBV6-6; j_call: TRBJ2-7; d_call: .; clone_size: .; cdr3_nt: TGTGTCAGCAGCCACACAACAGTCTACGAGCAGTACTTT; cdr3_aa: CVSSHTTVYEQYF
v_call: TRBV11-2; j_call: TRBJ2-1; d_call: TRBD2; clone_size: .; cdr3_nt: TGTGCCAACAGCCCCCAGCGGGATGGATTGGGTGACCAGTTCTTC; cdr3_aa: CANSPQRDGLGDQFF
v_call: TRBV29-1; j_call: TRBJ2-5; d_call: .; clone_size: .; cdr3_nt: TGCAGCGGGACTGCGACAGGCAGGCAAGAGACCCAGTACTTC; cdr3_aa: CSGTATGRQETQYF
v_call: TRBV10-3; j_call: TRBJ1-2; d_call: TRBD1; clone_size: .; cdr3_nt: TGTGCCATCGGCACAGGGGGATCAGGGGGTGACTACACGTTC; cdr3_aa: CAIGTGGSGGDYTF
v_call: TRBV11-2; j_call: TRBJ2-2; d_call: TRBD1; clone_size: many; cdr3_nt: TGTGCCAACAGCTTTGATCGGGACAGGGTCGGCACCGGGGAGTTGTTTTTT; cdr3_aa: CANSFDRDRVGTGELFF
v_call: TRBV11-2; j_call: TRBJ2-7; d_call: .; clone_size: .; cdr3_nt: TGTGCCAGCCGCTTCGGATGGACTAACGAGCAGTACTTC; cdr3_aa: CASRFGWTNEQYF
v_call: TRBV11-2; j_call: TRBJ1-1; d_call: TRBD1; clone_size: .; cdr3_nt: TGTGCCAGCAGAACCCCGGACAGGGGACCCGAAGCTTTCTTT; cdr3_aa: CASRTPDRGPEAFF